Listed below are T cell receptor beta chains from one sample, sequenced in a study of chemoradiotherapy in HPV16-positive cancers. Libraries were prepared by immunoSEQ multiplex PCR; TCRdb keeps only in-frame clonotypes and omits some of them. The data hold some 27,000 clones, with approximately 90% observed a single time. The sample consisted of blood, taken from a patient who underwent chemoradiotherapy. These receptors were obtained from a human donor with HPV-associated anogenital cancer. Each CDR3 is given with its conserved first and last residue. The D gene is left open where the match is weak. Only part of the rows carry a size: once, few, many, or a class if the clone is expanded.

V: TRBV19; D: TRBD2; size: -; J: TRBJ2-1; CDR3: CASSIPFRAAGVNYNEQFF; DNA: TGTGCCAGTAGTATCCCCTTTCGGGCAGCGGGAGTAAACTACAATGAGCAGTTCTTC
V: TRBV18; D: TRBD2; size: -; J: TRBJ2-3; CDR3: CASSRSRERADTQYF; DNA: TGTGCCAGCTCACGATCGCGGGAGAGAGCAGATACGCAGTATTTT
V: TRBV4-2; D: -; size: -; J: TRBJ2-7; CDR3: CASSLGAAHNYEQYF; DNA: TGTGCCAGCAGCCTCGGCGCCGCGCATAATTACGAGCAGTACTTC
V: TRBV30; D: -; size: -; J: TRBJ1-1; CDR3: CAWSVAGTEAFF; DNA: TGTGCCTGGAGTGTTGCTGGGACTGAAGCTTTCTTT
V: TRBV4-3; D: -; size: -; J: TRBJ1-2; CDR3: CASSQGQGYGYTF; DNA: TGCGCCAGCAGCCAAGGGCAGGGCTATGGCTACACCTTC
V: TRBV27; D: -; size: large; J: TRBJ1-2; CDR3: CASSLSRGGLNGYTF; DNA: TGTGCCAGCAGTTTATCCCGCGGGGGGCTGAATGGCTACACCTTC
V: TRBV2; D: -; size: -; J: TRBJ2-1; CDR3: CASSEALYSSYNEQFF; DNA: TGTGCCAGCAGTGAAGCGCTGTATAGCTCCTACAATGAGCAGTTCTTC
V: TRBV19; D: TRBD1; size: -; J: TRBJ1-1; CDR3: CASSFPQGARTEAFF; DNA: TGTGCCAGTAGTTTCCCACAGGGGGCACGGACTGAAGCTTTCTTT
V: TRBV7-2; D: TRBD1; size: -; J: TRBJ1-6; CDR3: CASSPHSDRGSSPLHF; DNA: TGTGCCAGCAGTCCTCATTCCGACAGGGGAAGTTCACCCCTCCACTTT
V: TRBV5-1; D: -; size: -; J: TRBJ1-5; CDR3: CASSLEGVSNQPQHF; DNA: TGCGCCAGCAGCTTGGAGGGGGTTAGCAATCAGCCCCAGCATTTT
V: TRBV5-1; D: -; size: -; J: TRBJ1-2; CDR3: CASSPPGHGYTF; DNA: TGCGCCAGCAGCCCGCCGGGACATGGCTACACCTTC
V: TRBV6-1; D: -; size: medium-sized; J: TRBJ2-7; CDR3: CASSEWYEQYF; DNA: TGTGCCAGCAGTGAATGGTACGAGCAGTACTTC
V: TRBV27; D: TRBD1; size: -; J: TRBJ2-7; CDR3: CASSFGDRGFYEQYF; DNA: TGTGCCAGCAGTTTCGGGGACAGGGGGTTTTACGAGCAGTACTTC
V: TRBV5-4; D: -; size: -; J: TRBJ2-1; CDR3: CASRGDGTPKIHNEQFF; DNA: TGTGCCAGCAGGGGCGACGGGACACCGAAGATACACAATGAGCAGTTCTTC
V: TRBV5-1; D: TRBD2; size: -; J: TRBJ2-3; CDR3: CASSKGLAGVRVDTQYF; DNA: TGCGCCAGCAGCAAAGGACTAGCGGGAGTTCGAGTGGATACGCAGTATTTT
V: TRBV14; D: TRBD2; size: -; J: TRBJ2-7; CDR3: CASSPAGLSYEQYF; DNA: TGTGCCAGCAGCCCAGCGGGACTCTCCTACGAGCAGTACTTC
V: TRBV5-1; D: -; size: once; J: TRBJ2-3; CDR3: CASTLSQLEGPDTQYF; DNA: TGCGCCAGCACCCTGAGTCAGCTGGAGGGCCCAGATACGCAGTATTTT
V: TRBV5-6; D: TRBD2; size: medium-sized; J: TRBJ2-7; CDR3: CASSLDGDREGRYF; DNA: TGTGCCAGCAGCTTGGACGGGGACCGGGAGGGCCGATACTTC
V: TRBV19; D: TRBD1; size: -; J: TRBJ1-5; CDR3: CASRGQEHNQPQHF; DNA: TGTGCCAGTAGAGGACAGGAACACAATCAGCCCCAGCATTTT
V: TRBV6-5; D: -; size: -; J: TRBJ1-1; CDR3: CASSAVAGTEAFF; DNA: TGTGCCAGCAGCGCCGTTGCGGGCACTGAAGCTTTCTTT